The 9 T cell receptor beta chains below all came from one sample that was sequenced in a study of T-cell memory formation after mild COVID-19. Each CDR3 protein is one row after TCRdb ran MiXCR on the 5' RACE reads. This sample yields roughly 400,000 distinct CDR3 sequences, of which roughly 24% are seen a single time; 8.8% belongs to the top ten. The sample comprised PBMCs or a T cell subset sorted from them (not recorded which). The source of these receptors is an adult woman who had mild COVID-19 (a few samples of this study predate the infection). Cell type and time point are not known.

This clonotype was observed a handful of times. V is TRBV6-4 and J is TRBJ1-4, with 8 positions matching TRBD1. Germline V gene data show CDR1 as MRHNA and CDR2 as SNTAGT. The trim removed 0 bases at V and 4 bases at J, leaving 13 bases unmatched. This CDR3 contains 19 residues. In DNA form, the CDR3 reads TGTGCCAGCAGTGACTCGAAACGACGGAGACAGGGGCATAATGAAAAACTGTTTTTT. The encoded protein is CASSDSKRRRQGHNEKLFF.

The CDR3 sequence: CASSPLWDRGRSGANVLTF. Here the CDR3 DNA reads TGTGCCAGCAGCCCACTCTGGGACAGGGGGCGTTCTGGGGCCAACGTCCTGACTTTC. This chain joins TRBV5-6 and TRBJ2-6; TRBD1 aligns across 12 bases. The V segment lost 4 bases and the J segment 1 base; nucleotides outside the gene matches: 9. Germline loops: CDR1 SGHDT, CDR2 YYEEEE. The CDR3 runs to 19 residues.

This clonotype was seen only a few times. The chain links TRBV7-3 to TRBJ2-3; 11 bases map to TRBD1. CDR3 size: 16 residues. V lost 1 base and J lost 5; bases outside the gene matches: 5. In germline, CDR1 is SGHTA, CDR2 FQGTGA. The CDR3 sequence is CASSLMGGTGGDTQYF. In nucleotides, the CDR3 is TGTGCCAGCAGCTTAATGGGCGGGACAGGGGGAGATACGCAGTATTTT.

The chain links TRBV12-3 or TRBV12-4 to TRBJ2-7; D perhaps matches TRBD2 (6 bases). The CDR3 is 15 residues long. Trimming stripped 4 bases from V and 4 bases from J, with 17 bases between. The CDR3: CASSSEREAVYEQYF. CDR3 bases: TGTGCCAGCAGTTCCGAGAGGGAGGCGGTGTACGAGCAGTACTTC.

This clonotype came up a few times. The V gene is TRBV5-1, the J gene TRBJ2-7; 7 positions agree with TRBD2. The CDR3 length is 15 residues. The V and J ends lost 2 bases and 7 bases, in that order; junction bases with no gene match: 12. Per germline, CDR1 SGHRS and CDR2 YFSETQ. The CDR3 region is CASSFRDPRAGEQYF. CDR3 DNA sequence: TGCGCCAGCAGCTTCCGGGACCCACGAGCGGGGGAGCAGTACTTC.

In regard to this clonotype: A much larger clone differs from this one at a single base, so this may be a read error. This chain connects TRBV10-3 to TRBJ1-5; D is ambiguous. CDR3 length equals 12 residues. V was pared by 1 base and J by 4 bases, with 2 bases between. Germline V CDR1 and CDR2: ENHRY, SYGVKD. The CDR3, as DNA: TGTGCCATCAGTGAGTGGAATCAGCCCCAGCATTTT. This sequence encodes CAISEWNQPQHF.

The chain recombines TRBV3-1 with TRBJ1-2; 10 positions agree with TRBD1. Trimming at V came to 0 bases and at J to 7 bases, leaving 11 bases not matched to a gene. Germline CDR1 and CDR2: LGHDT and YNNKEL (reference sequence). The CDR3 extends over 17 amino acids. The DNA for the CDR3 is TGTGCCAGCAGCCAAGATGTGGGTGGGACAGGGGCCTCTGGCTACACCTTC. Translating it yields CASSQDVGGTGASGYTF. The full variable domain, rest sourced from reference TRBV3-1 and TRBJ1-2, is DTAVSQTPKYLVTQMGNDKSIKCEQNLGHDTMYWYKQDSKKFLKIMFSYNNKELIINETVPNRFSPKSPDKAHLNLHINSLELGDSAVYFCASSQDVGGTGASGYTFGSGTRLTVV.

The rearrangement uses TRBV5-1 and TRBJ1-1; 7 bases line up with TRBD1. Germline CDR1 reads SGHRS; CDR2 reads YFSETQ. V lost 4 bases, J lost 3 bases, and 9 bases stayed unmatched. CDR3 length: 15 residues. The CDR3 DNA follows: TGCGCCAGCAGCCATGGGACAGCCCTGGACACTGAAGCTTTCTTT. Its protein is CASSHGTALDTEAFF.

The V gene is TRBV12-3 or TRBV12-4, the J gene TRBJ2-7; 10 nucleotides line up with TRBD1. The CDR3 totals 14 residues. J lost 6 bases, V lost 2 bases, and 4 bases had no gene match. The CDR3 here is CASSLPGQGFEQYF. The CDR3 DNA reads as TGTGCCAGCAGTTTACCGGGACAGGGGTTCGAGCAGTACTTC.